This T cell receptor (beta chain) was identified in a study of blood T cell repertoires in COVID-19. On the study more broadly: Sample material is recorded as cDNA or gDNA derived from T cells, B-cell-depleted T cells, or PBMCs.

The CDR3 totals 17 residues. Between the trimmed V and J ends, which lost 5 bases and 1 base, there was a span of 18 bases. Germline assignment: CDR1 MNHEY and CDR2 SMNVEV (reference sequence). Per the original methods: The authors estimated nucleated cell counts from reference gene primer amplification. Using immunoSEQ multiplex PCR, the repertoire was profiled, and TCRdb retains in-frame clones only, with some absent. The DNA gave D and trimming, while V, J and clone size come from that table. The table includes some 130,000 clones, approximately 80% detected once. Sequenced input: peripheral blood. This chain uses TRBV27 with TRBJ1-5, with D hard to call. The TCR comes from a woman aged 55 to 70 with active or convalescent COVID-19. As DNA, the CDR3 is TGTGCCAGCAGTCCACTATTCGACGGACTGAGCAATCAGCCCCAGCATTTT. Its protein is CASSPLFDGLSNQPQHF.